The entry that follows covers one TCR beta chain sequence. Trimming left V 7 bases short and J 0 bases short, with 9 bases between. The CDR3 consists of 13 residues. Germline CDR1 and CDR2: ENHRY and SYGVKD. Profiled with immunoSEQ multiplex PCR; TCRdb holds only in-frame clones, not every one. The sample includes 200,000 to 250,000 clones, roughly 90% of them seen just once. The source of the sample is a study of blood T cell repertoires in COVID-19. Study summary: Sources were T cells, B-cell-depleted T cells, or PBMCs; the material itself was cDNA or gDNA.

This clonotype was sampled from a woman between 45 and 65 years old with acute or convalescent COVID-19. The rearrangement links TRBV10-3 to TRBJ1-1; perhaps TRBD1 as D (6 bases). The sequenced sample consisted of peripheral blood. CDR3 loop: CAIKGQLNTEAFF. CDR3 in DNA: TGTGCCATCAAAGGACAGCTGAACACTGAAGCTTTCTTT.